A single sample gave rise to the 26 T cell receptor beta chains below, sequenced in a study of blood T cell repertoires in COVID-19. Some clones are missing from TCRdb's copy, which holds only in-frame ones; the method was immunoSEQ multiplex PCR. Of 84,000 or so clones listed, around 80% are singletons. Sequenced input: peripheral blood. The source is a woman older than 75 with acute or convalescent COVID-19.

The chain couples TRBV18 to TRBJ2-2, with TRBD1 identical over 8 bases. This CDR3 contains 15 residues. Germline lookup yields CDR1 KGHSH and CDR2 LQKENI. V dropped 6 bases and J dropped 0; count of bases not matched to a gene: 3. The CDR3 sequence is CASSTTGANTGELFF. The DNA of the CDR3 is TGTGCCAGCTCTACGACAGGGGCGAACACCGGGGAGCTGTTTTTT.

The chain employs TRBV3-1 (or the pseudogene TRBV3-2) and TRBJ1-4; maybe TRBD1 (6 bases). This CDR3 is built from 15 residues. The V end was cut by 1 base, the J end by 4 bases, with 10 bases between. The germline V gene has CDR1 LGHDT and CDR2 YNNKEL (reference sequence). The CDR3 region is CASSQGTADNEKLFF. In nucleotides, the CDR3 is TGTGCCAGCAGCCAAGGGACAGCAGATAATGAAAAACTGTTTTTT.

Here the CDR3 reads CASSPRGGDEQFF. CDR3 DNA: TGCGCCAGCAGCCCGAGGGGCGGGGATGAGCAGTTCTTC. The V and J genes are TRBV5-1 and TRBJ2-1, with a possible D match to TRBD2 (6 bases). V lost 4 bases and J lost 8, with 13 bases in between. Germline V CDR1 and CDR2: SGHRS, YFSETQ. CDR3 length equals 13 residues.

This sequence joins TRBV19 and TRBJ2-2; TRBD2 is a possible D gene (5 bases). Germline V gives CDR1 LNHDA, CDR2 SQIVND (reference sequence). This CDR3 has 16 residues. V dropped 1 base and J dropped 7 bases, with 16 bases sitting between them. The CDR3 region is CASSIVGSPPSGELFF. As DNA, the CDR3 is TGTGCCAGTAGTATAGTAGGGAGCCCACCAAGCGGGGAGCTGTTTTTT.

The rearrangement uses TRBV19 and TRBJ1-2; possible D gene TRBD1, 5 bases. The germline CDR1 and CDR2 sequences are LNHDA and SQIVND (reference sequence). CDR3 length equals 14 residues. Trimming shortened V by 2 bases and J by 8 bases, and 15 bases separated the two germline ends. In nucleotides, the CDR3 is TGTGCCAGTAGTATACAGGGCACAAACGGGGGCTACACCTTC. Its protein is CASSIQGTNGGYTF.

V and J are TRBV19 and TRBJ2-2; no reliable D call. Deletions cut 9 bases from V and 2 bases from J, with 13 bases between. This CDR3 has 14 amino acids. Germline lookup yields CDR1 LNHDA and CDR2 SQIVND (reference sequence). The CDR3 loop is CASVQSSNTGELFF. The DNA for the CDR3 is TGTGCCAGCGTCCAAAGCTCCAACACCGGGGAGCTGTTTTTT. The full variable domain, in which reference TRBV19 and TRBJ2-2 provide the parts outside the CDR3, is DGGITQSPKYLFRKEGQNVTLSCEQNLNHDAMYWYRQDPGQGLRLIYYSQIVNDFQKGDIAEGYSVSREKKESFPLTVTSAQKNPTAFYLCASVQSSNTGELFFGEGSRLTVL.

This chain links TRBV3-1 (or the pseudogene TRBV3-2) with TRBJ2-5, with TRBD1 matching 10 bases. Looked up from germline, CDR1 is LGHDT and CDR2 is YNNKEL (reference sequence). This CDR3 spans 16 amino acids. V dropped 0 bases and J dropped 1; count of bases not matched to a gene: 2. The CDR3: CASSQEGDRGQETQYF. CDR3 bases: TGTGCCAGCAGCCAAGAAGGGGACAGGGGCCAAGAGACCCAGTACTTC.

This chain joins TRBV3-1 (or the pseudogene TRBV3-2) and TRBJ2-3; perhaps TRBD2 as D (5 bases). CDR1 is LGHDT, CDR2 YNNKEL, per germline (reference sequence). CDR3 length equals 16 residues. The germline V and J ends were trimmed by 1 base and 6 bases, with 17 bases remaining between them. CDR3 sequence reads: CASSQALGLESDTQYF. CDR3 sequence (DNA): TGTGCCAGCAGCCAAGCCCTTGGACTCGAGAGTGATACGCAGTATTTT.

The V and J genes are TRBV7-6 and TRBJ2-7; 8 bases are shared with TRBD2. With 1 base clipped from V and 2 bases from J, the junction kept 4 bases outside the gene matches. Germline lookup yields CDR1 SGHVS and CDR2 FNYEAQ. This CDR3 comprises 15 residues. CDR3 DNA sequence: TGTGCCAGCAGCTTAGGAGCGGGAGCCCCCTACGAGCAGTACTTC. Residues: CASSLGAGAPYEQYF.

The genes are TRBV4-1 and TRBJ2-7, with 7 bases identical to TRBD1. The V and J ends lost 2 bases and 4 bases, in that order; junction bases with no gene match: 5. The germline gives CDR1 MGHRA, CDR2 YSYEKL. The CDR3 is made up of 14 amino acids. CDR3 DNA: TGCGCCAGCAGCCAACGGGACAGAGTATACGAGCAGTACTTC. It encodes CASSQRDRVYEQYF.

Here the CDR3 reads CASSPIAGDTEAFF. CDR3 DNA sequence: TGCGCCAGCAGCCCGATAGCGGGGGACACTGAAGCTTTCTTT. The gene calls are TRBV5-1 and TRBJ1-1; D possibly corresponds to TRBD1 (5 bases). The CDR3 covers 14 residues. V was cut by 4 bases and J by 3 bases, with 13 bases left in between. The germline CDR1 and CDR2 sequences are SGHRS and YFSETQ.

CDR3 sequence reads: CASSRNRDRVNTEAFF. The CDR3 DNA sequence: TGTGCCAGCAGCAGGAACCGGGACAGGGTGAACACTGAAGCTTTCTTT. The chain links TRBV5-5 to TRBJ1-1; 9 bases are a match to TRBD1. Germline V gene data show CDR1 as SGHKS and CDR2 as YYEKEE (reference sequence). The CDR3 is 16 amino acids. Germline trimming cut 4 bases from V and 0 bases from J; bases unmatched to any gene: 7.

DNA for the CDR3: TGTGCCACCCGCGGTTTTCTAGGAGACACCGGGGAGCTGTTTTTT. This codes for CATRGFLGDTGELFF. The V gene is TRBV2, the J gene TRBJ2-2; no clear D. Trimming cost V 10 bases and J 3 bases, with 18 bases left between them. CDR3 size: 15 residues. Germline lookup yields CDR1 SNHLY and CDR2 FYNNEI. Drawing the rest from reference TRBV2 and TRBJ2-2, the complete variable domain is EPEVTQTPSHQVTQMGQEVILRCVPISNHLYFYWYRQILGQKVEFLVSFYNNEISEKSEIFDDQFSVERPDGSNFTLKIRSTKLEDSAMYFCATRGFLGDTGELFFGEGSRLTVL.

V gene TRBV28 combines with J gene TRBJ2-7; D possibly corresponds to TRBD2 (6 bases). Trimming took 1 base from V and 6 from J, leaving 7 bases between them. Germline lookup yields CDR1 MDHEN and CDR2 SYDVKM. The CDR3 contains 12 residues. The CDR3: CASSLFSGEQYF. The CDR3 DNA is TGTGCCAGCAGTTTATTTAGCGGCGAGCAGTACTTC.

The chain combines TRBV6-5 with TRBJ1-6, with 7 bases identical to TRBD1. Germline V gene data show CDR1 as MNHEY and CDR2 as SVGAGI. The CDR3 sequence is 13 residues long. V gave up 8 bases and J gave up 9 bases; unmatched junction bases: 7. The CDR3 sequence: CASWDRESSPLHF. CDR3 nucleotides: TGTGCCAGCTGGGACAGAGAGAGTTCACCCCTCCACTTT.

The CDR3 DNA reads as TGTGCCAGCAGAGCCGGGACAGGGGTTCTTCTCCTCCACTTT. Amino acid sequence: CASRAGTGVLLLHF. The chain combines TRBV2 with TRBJ1-6, with 10 nucleotides matching TRBD1. Germline-derived CDR1 and CDR2 are SNHLY and FYNNEI. This CDR3 has 14 amino acids. V lost 6 bases, J lost 15 bases, and 11 bases stayed unmatched.

The chain employs TRBV10-1 and TRBJ2-3, with 13 bases that match TRBD2. V lost 4 bases, J lost 5 bases, and 9 bases stayed unmatched. CDR3 length equals 17 residues. The germline V gene encodes CDR1 WNHNN and CDR2 SYGVQD (reference sequence). This CDR3 is CASSGPGLAGLGDTQYF. CDR3 sequence (DNA): TGCGCCAGCAGTGGACCGGGACTAGCGGGACTAGGAGATACGCAGTATTTT.

V and J are TRBV28 and TRBJ2-7, with 15 bases aligning to TRBD2. CDR3 length: 18 residues. The J segment lost 5 bases and the V segment lost 6 bases, leaving 14 bases of the junction unmatched. Germline assignment: CDR1 MDHEN and CDR2 SYDVKM. This CDR3 reads CASSRPGLAGGDSNEQYF. As DNA, the CDR3 is TGTGCCAGCAGCCGACCGGGACTAGCGGGAGGAGATTCGAACGAGCAGTACTTC.

This rearrangement joins TRBV5-1 to TRBJ2-1; 7 nucleotides align to TRBD2. The CDR3 consists of 15 residues. After removal of 0 bases from V and 0 bases from J, the junction contained 0 bases not matched to a gene. Germline V gene sequence: CDR1 SGHRS, CDR2 YFSETQ. CDR3 bases: TGCGCCAGCAGCTTGGGCGGGAGCTCCTACAATGAGCAGTTCTTC. Protein: CASSLGGSSYNEQFF.

This chain links TRBV3-1 (or the pseudogene TRBV3-2) with TRBJ1-1; D remains ambiguous. Deletions cut 1 base from V and 10 bases from J, with 10 bases between. The CDR3 length is 12 residues. Per the germline V gene, CDR1 is LGHDT and CDR2 is YNNKEL (reference sequence). As DNA, the CDR3 is TGTGCCAGCAGCCAAGGCGGTTTTGGAGCTTTCTTT. It encodes CASSQGGFGAFF.

The genes are TRBV24-1 and TRBJ1-1; D gene ambiguous. The CDR3 length is 12 residues. Trimming took 10 bases from V and 1 from J, leaving 9 bases between them. Germline CDR1 reads KGHDR; CDR2 reads SFDVKD. The CDR3 spells CATRGGNTEAFF. CDR3 bases: TGTGCCACACGAGGAGGGAACACTGAAGCTTTCTTT.

This clone turned up a few times. The chain couples TRBV10-3 to TRBJ1-6; maybe TRBD1 (6 bases). Trimming left V 3 bases short and J 9 bases short, with 12 bases between. Germline CDR1 is ENHRY and CDR2 is SYGVKD. The CDR3 runs to 14 residues. CDR3 region: CAISDEGGRSPLHF. The CDR3 DNA reads TGTGCCATCAGTGATGAGGGGGGGCGTTCACCCCTCCACTTT.

J is TRBJ2-7 and V is TRBV5-1; 8 bases agree with TRBD1. Germline V CDR1 and CDR2: SGHRS, YFSETQ. V was pared by 0 bases and J by 0 bases, with 2 bases of the junction left unmatched. The CDR3 is 15 residues long. The CDR3 coding sequence is TGCGCCAGCAGCTTGGGGGACAGGAGCTCCTACGAGCAGTACTTC. Translation gives CASSLGDRSSYEQYF.

J is TRBJ1-2 and V is TRBV6-5; D is undetermined. V was shortened by 5 bases and J by 6 bases, with 13 bases between the two germline ends. Germline assignment: CDR1 MNHEY and CDR2 SVGAGI. The CDR3 runs to 13 residues. The CDR3 coding sequence is TGTGCCAGCAGTCGACTTCTATGGGATGGCTACACCTTC. Its protein is CASSRLLWDGYTF.

This rearrangement joins TRBV27 to TRBJ1-2; D perhaps matches TRBD1 (6 bases). Trimming pared 2 bases from V and 0 bases from J, leaving 7 bases between. Looked up from germline, CDR1 is MNHEY and CDR2 is SMNVEV (reference sequence). The CDR3 is made up of 14 amino acids. For the CDR3, the DNA is TGTGCCAGCAGTTTAACAGGGACTAACTATGGCTACACCTTC. Residues: CASSLTGTNYGYTF.

The rearrangement joins TRBV4-1 to TRBJ2-7; 7 nucleotides align to TRBD2. The trim removed 1 base at V and 1 base at J, leaving 7 bases unmatched. This CDR3 has 16 amino acids. Looked up from germline, CDR1 is MGHRA and CDR2 is YSYEKL. This CDR3 reads CASSQGSGIISYEQYF. For the CDR3, the DNA is TGCGCCAGCAGCCAAGGAAGCGGGATTATATCCTACGAGCAGTACTTC.